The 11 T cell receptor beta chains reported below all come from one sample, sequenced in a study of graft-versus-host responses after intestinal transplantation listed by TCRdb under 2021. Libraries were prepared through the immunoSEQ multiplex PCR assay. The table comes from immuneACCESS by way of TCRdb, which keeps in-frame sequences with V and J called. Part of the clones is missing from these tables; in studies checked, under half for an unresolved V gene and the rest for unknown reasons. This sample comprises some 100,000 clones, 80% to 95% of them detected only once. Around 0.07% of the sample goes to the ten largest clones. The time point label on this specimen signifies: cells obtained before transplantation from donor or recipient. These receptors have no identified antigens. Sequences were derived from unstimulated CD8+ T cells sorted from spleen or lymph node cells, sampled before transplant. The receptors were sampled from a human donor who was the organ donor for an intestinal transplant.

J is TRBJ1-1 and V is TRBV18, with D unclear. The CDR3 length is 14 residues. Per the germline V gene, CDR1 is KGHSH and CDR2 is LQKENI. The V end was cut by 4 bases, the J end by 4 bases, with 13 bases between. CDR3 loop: CASSLMQVATEAFF. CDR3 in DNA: TGTGCCAGCTCACTAATGCAGGTGGCCACTGAAGCTTTCTTT.

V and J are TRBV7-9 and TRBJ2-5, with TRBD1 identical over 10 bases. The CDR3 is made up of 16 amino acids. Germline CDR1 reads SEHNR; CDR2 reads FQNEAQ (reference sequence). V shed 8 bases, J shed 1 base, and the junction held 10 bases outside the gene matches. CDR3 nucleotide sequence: TGTGCCAGCGCGAGAGGAGGGACAGGGGCCCAAGAGACCCAGTACTTC. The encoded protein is CASARGGTGAQETQYF. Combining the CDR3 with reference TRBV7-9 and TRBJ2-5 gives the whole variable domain DTGVSQNPRHKITKRGQNVTFRCDPISEHNRLYWYRQTLGQGPEFLTYFQNEAQLEKSRLLSDRFSAERPKGSFSTLEIQRTEQGDSAMYLCASARGGTGAQETQYFGPGTRLLVL.

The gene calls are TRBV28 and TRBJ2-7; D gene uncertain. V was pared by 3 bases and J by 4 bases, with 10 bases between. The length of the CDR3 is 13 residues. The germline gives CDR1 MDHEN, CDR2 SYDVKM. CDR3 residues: CASSLSFAYEQYF. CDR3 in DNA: TGTGCCAGCAGTTTGTCGTTTGCGTACGAGCAGTACTTC.

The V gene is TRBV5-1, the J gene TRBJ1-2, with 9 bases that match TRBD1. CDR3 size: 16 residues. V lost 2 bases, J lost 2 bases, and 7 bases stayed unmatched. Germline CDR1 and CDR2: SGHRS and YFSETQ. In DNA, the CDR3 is TGCGCCAGCAGCTTAGCCGGGACAGGGAAAAACTATGGCTACACCTTC. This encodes CASSLAGTGKNYGYTF.

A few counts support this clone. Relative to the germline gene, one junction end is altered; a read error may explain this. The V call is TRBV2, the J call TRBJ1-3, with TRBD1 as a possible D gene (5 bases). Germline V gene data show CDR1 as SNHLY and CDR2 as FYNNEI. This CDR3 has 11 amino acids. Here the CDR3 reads CASTGQAALNF. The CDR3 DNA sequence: TGTGCCAGCACTGGACAAGCCGCCCTGAATTTT.

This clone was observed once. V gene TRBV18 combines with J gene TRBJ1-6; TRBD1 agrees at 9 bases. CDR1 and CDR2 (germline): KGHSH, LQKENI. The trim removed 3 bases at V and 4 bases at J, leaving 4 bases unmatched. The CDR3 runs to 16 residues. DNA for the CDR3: TGTGCCAGCTCACCTGCGGGACAGGGATATAATTCACCCCTCCACTTT. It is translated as CASSPAGQGYNSPLHF.

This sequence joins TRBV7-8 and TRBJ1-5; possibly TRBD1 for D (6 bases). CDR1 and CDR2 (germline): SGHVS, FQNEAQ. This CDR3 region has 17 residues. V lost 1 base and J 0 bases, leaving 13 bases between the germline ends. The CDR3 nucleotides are TGTGCCAGCAGCTTAGGTCGACAGGTCCATAGCAATCAGCCCCAGCATTTT. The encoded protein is CASSLGRQVHSNQPQHF.

The CDR3 sequence is CASSYSASGFINEQFF. The CDR3 region has the DNA TGTGCCAGCAGTTACTCGGCTAGCGGCTTCATCAATGAGCAGTTCTTC. The chain joins TRBV6-6 to TRBJ2-1, with 7 positions matching TRBD2. The germline V gene has CDR1 MNHNY and CDR2 SVGAGI (reference sequence). This CDR3 is built from 16 residues. Trimming removed 0 bases from V and 6 bases from J; junction bases left unmatched: 8.

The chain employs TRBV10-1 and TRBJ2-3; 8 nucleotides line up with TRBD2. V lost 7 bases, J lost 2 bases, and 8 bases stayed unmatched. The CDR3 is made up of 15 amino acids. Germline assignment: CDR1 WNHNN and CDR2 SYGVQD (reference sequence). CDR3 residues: CASKSGTRYTDTQYF. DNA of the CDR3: TGCGCCAGCAAATCCGGGACTAGATACACAGATACGCAGTATTTT.

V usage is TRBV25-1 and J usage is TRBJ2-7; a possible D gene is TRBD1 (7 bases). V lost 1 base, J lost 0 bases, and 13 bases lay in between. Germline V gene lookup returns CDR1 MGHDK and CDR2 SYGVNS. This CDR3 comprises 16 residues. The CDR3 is CASSEWGDRSSYEQYF. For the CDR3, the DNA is TGTGCCAGCAGTGAATGGGGGGACAGAAGCTCCTACGAGCAGTACTTC.

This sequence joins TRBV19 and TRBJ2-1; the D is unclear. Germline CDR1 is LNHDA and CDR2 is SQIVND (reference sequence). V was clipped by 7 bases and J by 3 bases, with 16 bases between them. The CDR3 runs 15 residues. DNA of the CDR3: TGTGCCAGTAAACACCGCGGCCACAACTACAATGAGCAGTTCTTC. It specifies CASKHRGHNYNEQFF.